A single sample is the source of the 10 T cell receptor beta chains below, sequenced in a study of T cell repertoires in aging, cancer and after chemotherapy (dated by TCRdb to between 2018 and 2021). Instead of sorted cells or RNA, genomic DNA extracted from peripheral blood served as the source for amplifying TCR beta rearrangements. Instrument on record: Illumina MiSeq. Rearranged TRB sequences spanning V, D and J segments were amplified by multiplex touch-down PCR using a mixed TRB-A/B primer pool. Using fastp at Q25 and MiXCR, TCRdb reprocessed the public reads and kept productive beta chains. Each entry merges the rows of one CDR3 protein and shows their most common DNA and genes. The sample data list 13,000 or so distinct CDR3 sequences, and more than 25% of these were observed just once. The ten largest clonotypes hold less than 3% of the sample. The sequencing sample was made of blood. The receptors here all came from a human donor in good health.

This clonotype showed up just a few times. The CDR3 DNA reads TGCAGTGCTACAAGGACAGGCCCTCAGCCCCAGCATTTT. It specifies CSATRTGPQPQHF. This rearrangement joins TRBV20-1 to TRBJ1-5; 7 bases line up with TRBD1. The CDR3 is 13 amino acids. The V gene end was trimmed by 4 bases and the J gene end by 6 bases; junction bases not matched to a gene: 6. Germline CDR1 reads DFQATT; CDR2 reads SNEGSKA (reference sequence).

By frequency in the sample, this clonotype is medium-sized. V is TRBV6-1 and J is TRBJ2-3; the match to TRBD2 covers 9 bases. Trimming at V came to 6 bases and at J to 2 bases, leaving 3 bases not matched to a gene. The CDR3 contains 14 residues. In germline, CDR1 is MNHNS, CDR2 SASEGT. DNA for the CDR3: TGTGCCAGCAGCGGACTAGCGCACACAGATACGCAGTATTTT. It specifies CASSGLAHTDTQYF.

By share of the sample, this clonotype is medium-sized. V is TRBV24-1 and J is TRBJ2-2; D is undetermined. The CDR3 totals 16 residues. The V and J ends lost 2 bases and 0 bases respectively, with 9 bases between them. Germline values: CDR1 KGHDR, CDR2 SFDVKD. In DNA, the CDR3 is TGTGCCACCAGTGATTACGGCAGTGCGAACACCGGGGAGCTGTTTTTT. This codes for CATSDYGSANTGELFF.

This clonotype was counted a few times. The gene calls are TRBV10-1 and TRBJ2-1; the D is unclear. This CDR3 has 13 residues. The V gene lost 2 bases and the J gene lost 10 bases, with 12 bases spanning the gap. Looked up from germline, CDR1 is WNHNN and CDR2 is SYGVQD (reference sequence). The CDR3 region is CASSENSFWEQFF. The CDR3 DNA sequence: TGCGCCAGCAGTGAGAACAGCTTTTGGGAGCAGTTCTTC.

By share, this clonotype counts as medium-sized (0.01 to 0.1%). The CDR3 coding sequence is TGTGCCAGCAGTTCGGGACTAGCGGGGGTCACTAGCACAGATACGCAGTATTTT. Encoded protein: CASSSGLAGVTSTDTQYF. The chain couples TRBV27 to TRBJ2-3, with 14 bases fitting TRBD2. With V trimmed by 4 bases and J by 0 bases, 6 bases remained unmatched. The germline CDR1 and CDR2 sequences are MNHEY and SMNVEV (reference sequence). The CDR3 runs 18 residues.

By proportion, this clonotype is medium-sized. The chain recombines TRBV7-2 with TRBJ2-3; D gene uncertain. Germline V CDR1 and CDR2: SGHTA, FQGNSA. The CDR3 has 15 amino acids. Trimming cost V 3 bases and J 0 bases, with 10 bases left between them. CDR3 sequence reads: CASSFRIPSTDTQYF. CDR3 in DNA: TGTGCCAGCAGCTTTCGGATACCTAGCACAGATACGCAGTATTTT. Supplemented by reference TRBV7-2 and TRBJ2-3, the full variable domain reads GAGVSQSPSNKVTEKGKDVELRCDPISGHTALYWYRQSLGQGLEFLIYFQGNSAPDKSGLPSDRFSAERTGGSVSTLTIQRTQQEDSAVYLCASSFRIPSTDTQYFGPGTRLTVL.

This clonotype occurred a few times. The V gene is TRBV13, the J gene TRBJ1-6, with TRBD1 matching 9 bases. This CDR3 comprises 15 residues. V gave up 7 bases and J gave up 9 bases; unmatched junction bases: 10. Germline CDR1 and CDR2: PRHDT and FYEKMQ (reference sequence). The CDR3 nucleotides are TGTGCCAGCACCCGGGACAGGGAAGGAGTTTCACCCCTCCACTTT. This gives the protein CASTRDREGVSPLHF.

The CDR3 reads CASSVGQGGNIQYF. CDR3 DNA: TGTGCCAGCAGCGTGGGACAGGGGGGAAACATTCAGTACTTC. The chain combines TRBV7-9 with TRBJ2-4; the match to TRBD1 covers 11 bases. The V gene's germline CDR1 is SEHNR and CDR2 FQNEAQ (reference sequence). CDR3 length: 14 residues. The ends lost 5 bases at V and 6 bases at J; junction bases unmatched: 3.

This chain connects TRBV6-1 to TRBJ2-3; 9 nucleotides match TRBD2. Germline V gene data show CDR1 as MNHNS and CDR2 as SASEGT. This CDR3 is built from 14 residues. Germline trimming cut 4 bases from V and 7 bases from J; bases unmatched to any gene: 6. The CDR3 region has the DNA TGTGCCAGCAGTGTAGCGGGGGCCCGTAATACGCAGTATTTT. Its translation: CASSVAGARNTQYF.

This clonotype is termed medium-sized. V usage is TRBV6-1 and J usage is TRBJ2-6; 10 positions match TRBD1. CDR3 length: 16 amino acids. The V gene's germline CDR1 is MNHNS and CDR2 SASEGT. Trimming cost V 6 bases and J 0 bases; bases outside gene matches: 2. In nucleotides, the CDR3 is TGTGCCAGCAGGACAGGGGGCGGCTCTGGGGCCAACGTCCTGACTTTC. It is translated as CASRTGGGSGANVLTF.